This TCR beta chain was sequenced for a study of early T cells in non-severe SARS-CoV-2 infection. Across the study: Bulk RNA from unsorted whole blood was sequenced; chains were unpaired.

Germline loops: CDR1 SSHAT, CDR2 FNYEAQ (reference sequence). This CDR3 comprises 15 residues. V lost 2 bases and J lost 4; bases outside the gene matches: 5. The protocol attached unique molecular identifiers to individual cDNA molecules. TCRdb used MiXCR to reprocess the 5' RACE reads, holding one entry per CDR3 protein. This table holds about 25,000 distinct CDR3 sequences, 4.8% found once. This clonotype was detected many times. This TCR was sampled from an adult who was a healthcare worker with PCR-confirmed SARS-CoV-2 infection or an uninfected control (not recorded which). The rearrangement joins TRBV7-7 to TRBJ2-3, with 8 bases identical to TRBD2. Sequencing was done on a sample of whole blood. The CDR3 loop is CASSLSGLASDTQYF. CDR3 DNA: TGTGCCAGCAGCTTATCCGGACTAGCATCAGATACGCAGTATTTT.